A selection of T cell receptor beta chains follows, all from one sample in a study of identical twins. TCRdb re-analysed the 5' RACE reads in MiXCR, keeping a single row per CDR3 protein. The sample consists of about 700,000 distinct CDR3 sequences, around 8.6% of them appearing once. The same data also went into a second study, on yellow fever vaccine responses in identical twins.

Sequences were obtained from PBMCs. The receptors here all came from a young woman in good health. Each CDR3 is given with its conserved first and last residue. The D gene is left open where the match is weak. Where a row states a size, it is once, few, many or the class of an expanded clone; other rows omit it.

clone size: once; D gene: .; J gene: TRBJ2-3; V gene: TRBV18; CDR3 protein: CASSPSDAGSASNTQYF; CDR3 DNA: TGTGCCAGCTCACCCTCGGACGCCGGGAGTGCATCAAATACGCAGTATTTT
clone size: .; D gene: .; J gene: TRBJ2-2; V gene: TRBV10-3; CDR3 protein: CAIRPTTTTDSGELFF; CDR3 DNA: TGTGCCATACGACCTACGACCACGACGGACTCCGGGGAGCTGTTTTTT
clone size: many; D gene: TRBD2; J gene: TRBJ2-7; V gene: TRBV12-3/TRBV12-4; CDR3 protein: CASSLSGGQYF; CDR3 DNA: TGTGCCAGCAGTTTATCGGGGGGGCAGTACTTC
clone size: many; D gene: .; J gene: TRBJ1-4; V gene: TRBV5-1; CDR3 protein: CASSSTDKGGEKLFF; CDR3 DNA: TGCGCCAGCAGCTCGACTGACAAGGGGGGTGAAAAACTGTTTTTT
clone size: .; D gene: TRBD1; J gene: TRBJ2-1; V gene: TRBV7-8; CDR3 protein: CASNPRGQNNEQFF; CDR3 DNA: TGTGCCAGCAACCCCCGGGGACAGAACAATGAGCAGTTCTTC
clone size: few; D gene: TRBD2; J gene: TRBJ2-3; V gene: TRBV12-3/TRBV12-4; CDR3 protein: CASSLGTSLVGQYF; CDR3 DNA: TGTGCCAGCAGCCTCGGGACTAGCTTGGTTGGGCAGTATTTT
clone size: .; D gene: .; J gene: TRBJ2-1; V gene: TRBV7-9; CDR3 protein: CASSPTPWGSSYNEQFF; CDR3 DNA: TGTGCCAGCAGCCCAACCCCGTGGGGTAGCTCCTACAATGAGCAGTTCTTC
clone size: many; D gene: .; J gene: TRBJ1-6; V gene: TRBV14; CDR3 protein: CASSGTRSSYNSPLHF; CDR3 DNA: TGTGCCAGCAGTGGAACAAGGAGCTCCTATAATTCACCCCTCCACTTT
clone size: .; D gene: TRBD1; J gene: TRBJ2-7; V gene: TRBV24-1; CDR3 protein: CATSDSGTGQIKQYF; CDR3 DNA: TGTGCCACCAGTGATTCAGGGACAGGCCAAATCAAGCAGTACTTC
clone size: few; D gene: .; J gene: TRBJ2-5; V gene: TRBV30; CDR3 protein: CAWAPVGVQETQYF; CDR3 DNA: TGTGCCTGGGCCCCCGTCGGGGTCCAAGAGACCCAGTACTTC
clone size: few; D gene: .; J gene: TRBJ1-1; V gene: TRBV3-1; CDR3 protein: CASIQGNTEAFF; CDR3 DNA: TGTGCCAGTATCCAGGGGAACACTGAAGCTTTCTTT
clone size: few; D gene: .; J gene: TRBJ2-7; V gene: TRBV9; CDR3 protein: CASSVQAGSQDEQYF; CDR3 DNA: TGTGCCAGCAGCGTACAAGCCGGGAGCCAGGACGAGCAGTACTTC
clone size: many; D gene: TRBD2; J gene: TRBJ2-1; V gene: TRBV11-2; CDR3 protein: CASSELSGTSGRGNEQFF; CDR3 DNA: TGTGCCAGCAGCGAGCTGTCCGGGACTAGCGGGAGGGGCAATGAGCAGTTCTTC
clone size: many; D gene: TRBD1; J gene: TRBJ1-3; V gene: TRBV25-1; CDR3 protein: CASREPTGASGNTIYF; CDR3 DNA: TGTGCCAGCAGGGAGCCGACAGGGGCCTCTGGAAACACCATATATTTT
clone size: many; D gene: TRBD1; J gene: TRBJ1-2; V gene: TRBV24-1; CDR3 protein: CATSDPGQGDYGYTF; CDR3 DNA: TGTGCCACCAGTGACCCGGGACAGGGGGACTATGGCTACACCTTC
clone size: .; D gene: TRBD2; J gene: TRBJ2-4; V gene: TRBV20-1; CDR3 protein: CSARVTSGTLAKNIQYF; CDR3 DNA: TGCAGTGCTAGAGTGACTAGCGGTACGCTAGCCAAAAACATTCAGTACTTC